The rows below give T cell receptor beta chains drawn from one sample of a study of CD8 T cells in Susac syndrome. TCRdb reprocessed the immunoSEQ multiplex PCR reads with MiXCR, giving one entry per CDR3 protein. In the table there are around 230,000 distinct CDR3 sequences, 95% of which are singletons. The sequenced material came from CD4+ T cells from PBMCs. Source of these receptors: a human donor with multiple sclerosis. Both conserved end residues are part of each CDR3. The D gene is left open where the match is weak. Clone size, where shown, is once, few, many, or a class for clones that have expanded.

TGCAGTGCTCGGGAGGACAGGAACACTGAAGCTTTCTTT CSAREDRNTEAFF NA TRBJ1-1 TRBV20-1 NA
TGCAGTGCTAGCGCCGTAACTAGCGGGAGTCCCAATGAGCAGTTCTTC CSASAVTSGSPNEQFF NA TRBJ2-1 TRBV20-1 TRBD2
TGTGCCAGCAGTGAGGGCCTGAACACGGAGGAGTTCTTC CASSEGLNTEEFF NA TRBJ2-1 TRBV6-4 NA
TGCAGTGCTAGAATTGTGGGGAGGGATACAGATACGCAGTATTTT CSARIVGRDTDTQYF NA TRBJ2-3 TRBV20-1 TRBD2
TGTGCCAGCAGCCAGTCCCGACCGAGTTACAATGAGCAGTTCTTC CASSQSRPSYNEQFF NA TRBJ2-1 TRBV3-1 NA
TGTGCCAGCAGCCCCCCGGGGGCGGGAGTCTTGGAGACCCAGTACTTC CASSPPGAGVLETQYF NA TRBJ2-5 TRBV28 NA
TGTGCCAGCAGCCAAGACTTTGCAGATACGCAGTATTTT CASSQDFADTQYF NA TRBJ2-3 TRBV14 NA
TGCAGTGCTAGATGGGACAGCACAGATACGCAGTATTTT CSARWDSTDTQYF NA TRBJ2-3 TRBV20-1 NA
TGCAGTGCTACCGGGACTAGCTCGCCGGATACGCAGTATTTT CSATGTSSPDTQYF NA TRBJ2-3 TRBV20-1 TRBD2
TGTGCCAGCAGCCGGACAGGGACTACCTACGAGCAGTACTTC CASSRTGTTYEQYF NA TRBJ2-7 TRBV7-2 NA
TGCAGTGGAACGCGGATGGACGAGCAGTACTTC CSGTRMDEQYF NA TRBJ2-7 TRBV20-1 NA
TGCAGTGCTAGAGAGGGCCAAGAGACCCAGTACTTC CSAREGQETQYF NA TRBJ2-5 TRBV20-1 NA
TGTGCCTGGACACAACAGGGGGCGGCGATCCAGCCCCAGCATTTT CAWTQQGAAIQPQHF NA TRBJ1-5 TRBV30 TRBD1
TGCGCCAGCAGCCAAGATGAACAGGGGGCTGAAAGGGGCTACACCTTC CASSQDEQGAERGYTF NA TRBJ1-2 TRBV4-1 TRBD1
TGCAGCGTTGAGGGACAGGGGGTCTACGAGCAGTACTTC CSVEGQGVYEQYF NA TRBJ2-7 TRBV29-1 TRBD1
TGTGCCAGCAGCTCCCGGGACAGGGGCGGTGAGCAGTTCTTC CASSSRDRGGEQFF NA TRBJ2-1 TRBV5-4 TRBD1
TGTGCCAGCAGTTACCCGGGGGCTGGACTCGAGCAGTACTTC CASSYPGAGLEQYF NA TRBJ2-7 TRBV6-5 NA
TGTGCCAGCAGCCTTCAATGGACAAGGAGCATCAATGAGCAGTTCTTC CASSLQWTRSINEQFF once TRBJ2-1 TRBV5-4 NA
TGTGCCAGCAGCGTAGCTACCACAGATACGCAGTATTTT CASSVATTDTQYF NA TRBJ2-3 TRBV9 NA
TGCAGTGCTATTTCCGGGACTAGCGGGAGTGGGGATGAGCAGTTCTTC CSAISGTSGSGDEQFF NA TRBJ2-1 TRBV20-1 TRBD2
TGTGCCAGCAGCGCACGAGGGGGTTTGGAGACCCAGTACTTC CASSARGGLETQYF NA TRBJ2-5 TRBV9 NA
TGTGCCAGCAGTCCCATAGCGGGAGCTTTCACAGATACGCAGTATTTT CASSPIAGAFTDTQYF NA TRBJ2-3 TRBV28 TRBD2
TGTGCCAGCAGAGGACTAGCGACCTCCGAGCAGTACTTC CASRGLATSEQYF NA TRBJ2-7 TRBV6-1 TRBD2
TGTGCCAGCAGCCAGGGGGACGCCTACAATGAGCAGTTCTTC CASSQGDAYNEQFF NA TRBJ2-1 TRBV4-2 NA
TGCAGTGCTAGTAGTGGGACTAGCGGGGGGGCGGTCGCAGATACGCAGTATTTT CSASSGTSGGAVADTQYF NA TRBJ2-3 TRBV20-1 TRBD2